One sample yielded the 18 T cell receptor beta chains listed below, sequenced in a study of blood T cell repertoires in COVID-19. Assay used: immunoSEQ multiplex PCR; TCRdb lists only in-frame clones, some missing. This sample carries about 250,000 clones, around 88% of them seen once, and the ten largest clones take 8.5% to 10%. Sequenced material: peripheral blood. Every receptor here comes from a man in his forties with active or convalescent COVID-19.

The rearrangement links TRBV28 to TRBJ1-5; possible D gene TRBD1, 5 bases. V shed 4 bases and J shed 6 bases, with 13 bases lying between them. Germline-derived CDR1 and CDR2 are MDHEN and SYDVKM. The length of the CDR3 is 14 residues. CDR3 amino acids: CASSSPGGGQPQHF. The CDR3 DNA is TGTGCCAGCAGTTCGCCGGGGGGAGGTCAGCCCCAGCATTTT.

This clone was seen more than once but under ten times. This chain links TRBV4-3 with TRBJ2-3; 15 nucleotides line up with TRBD2. Losses at the gene ends were 0 bases for V and 0 bases for J; bases not matched to a gene: 10. Looked up from germline, CDR1 is LGHNA and CDR2 is YSLEER. This CDR3 has 21 residues. In DNA, the CDR3 is TGCGCCAGCAGCCAAGATAGGGGACTAGCGGGGGGTGCTCTGAGCACAGATACGCAGTATTTT. Amino acids: CASSQDRGLAGGALSTDTQYF.

The rearrangement uses TRBV7-9 and TRBJ2-1; the D is unclear. Germline assignment: CDR1 SEHNR and CDR2 FQNEAQ (reference sequence). This CDR3 has 15 amino acids. The germline V and J ends were trimmed by 0 bases and 4 bases, with 10 bases remaining between them. The CDR3 nucleotides read TGTGCCAGCAGCTTAGCGGTAGGCAGGTACAATGAGCAGTTCTTC. Translating it yields CASSLAVGRYNEQFF.

This chain connects TRBV19 to TRBJ2-7, with a possible D match to TRBD2 (6 bases). Germline V gives CDR1 LNHDA, CDR2 SQIVND (reference sequence). Trimming cost V 6 bases and J 3 bases, with 15 bases left between them. This CDR3 has 14 amino acids. Here the CDR3 reads CASSPRGYDYEQYF. CDR3 coding DNA: TGTGCCAGTAGCCCCCGGGGGTACGACTACGAGCAGTACTTC.

V gene TRBV6-5 combines with J gene TRBJ1-5, with a tentative D call TRBD1 (6 bases). Per germline, CDR1 MNHEY and CDR2 SVGAGI. The V gene lost 5 bases and the J gene lost 3 bases, with 8 bases spanning the gap. CDR3 length: 13 amino acids. CDR3 sequence reads: CASSQGYNQPQHF. The CDR3 DNA reads TGTGCCAGCAGTCAGGGGTACAATCAGCCCCAGCATTTT.

The chain employs TRBV7-2 and TRBJ2-5; 7 bases map to TRBD2. Trimming cost V 10 bases and J 0 bases; bases outside gene matches: 11. Germline CDR1 reads SGHTA; CDR2 reads FQGNSA. The CDR3 consists of 15 residues. CDR3 sequence reads: CATLFGSGNQETQYF. The CDR3 nucleotides are TGTGCCACCCTTTTTGGCAGCGGGAACCAAGAGACCCAGTACTTC.

The gene calls are TRBV4-1 and TRBJ1-4; D is undetermined. V gave up 1 base and J gave up 8 bases, with 11 bases separating them. The germline V gene has CDR1 MGHRA and CDR2 YSYEKL. The length of the CDR3 is 14 residues. Here the CDR3 reads CASSQVGGVEKLFF. CDR3 nucleotide sequence: TGCGCCAGCAGCCAAGTAGGCGGGGTCGAAAAACTGTTTTTT.

This rearrangement joins TRBV7-9 to TRBJ1-2; TRBD1 matches 9 bases. The CDR3 extends over 15 amino acids. Germline V lookup: CDR1 SEHNR, CDR2 FQNEAQ (reference sequence). With V trimmed by 5 bases and J by 7 bases, 11 bases remained unmatched. In nucleotides, the CDR3 is TGTGCCAGCAGCCCAAGGCCGGGACAGGGATCTGGCTACACCTTC. It is translated as CASSPRPGQGSGYTF.

This clone has a single count. The rearrangement uses TRBV7-9 and TRBJ1-2, with 7 bases identical to TRBD1. With 5 bases clipped from V and 8 bases from J, the junction kept 5 bases outside the gene matches. Germline CDR1 SEHNR, CDR2 FQNEAQ (reference sequence). The CDR3 has 12 residues. Written as DNA, the CDR3 is TGTGCCAGCAGCCCACAGGGGTGGGGCTACACCTTC. Its protein product is CASSPQGWGYTF. The full variable domain, rest sourced from reference TRBV7-9 and TRBJ1-2, is DTGVSQNPRHKITKRGQNVTFRCDPISEHNRLYWYRQTLGQGPEFLTYFQNEAQLEKSRLLSDRFSAERPKGSFSTLEIQRTEQGDSAMYLCASSPQGWGYTFGSGTRLTVV.

This rearrangement joins TRBV19 to TRBJ1-4; D gene uncertain. With 5 bases removed from V and 0 bases from J, the gap between germline ends came to 10 bases. Per the germline V gene, CDR1 is LNHDA and CDR2 is SQIVND (reference sequence). CDR3 length equals 15 residues. CDR3 DNA sequence: TGTGCCAGTAGTGACGGGAGTCCAACTAATGAAAAACTGTTTTTT. Translation gives CASSDGSPTNEKLFF.

The rearrangement uses TRBV19 and TRBJ1-2; the match to TRBD1 covers 7 bases. The CDR3 sequence is 16 residues long. Germline-derived CDR1 and CDR2 are LNHDA and SQIVND (reference sequence). Germline trimming cut 2 bases from V and 1 base from J; bases unmatched to any gene: 7. As DNA, the CDR3 is TGTGCCAGTAGTATACCCAGCCAGGGGGTTAACTATGGCTACACCTTC. Protein: CASSIPSQGVNYGYTF.

The chain carries TRBV7-9 and TRBJ2-5, with D unresolved. The germline CDR1 and CDR2 sequences are SEHNR and FQNEAQ (reference sequence). The ends were cut back, 4 bases at V and 4 bases at J, with 19 bases in the middle. There are 16 residues in the CDR3. In nucleotides, the CDR3 is TGTGCCAGCAGCTCTGCTACATTCCAGGTGGGAGAGACCCAGTACTTC. It yields the protein CASSSATFQVGETQYF.

The V and J genes are TRBV27 and TRBJ1-2; the match to TRBD1 covers 8 bases. This CDR3 region has 14 residues. The V gene's germline CDR1 is MNHEY and CDR2 SMNVEV (reference sequence). Germline trimming cut 3 bases from V and 7 bases from J; bases unmatched to any gene: 7. The CDR3 here is CASSFDRGNSGYTF. CDR3 DNA: TGTGCCAGCAGTTTCGACAGGGGTAACAGTGGCTACACCTTC.

The chain carries TRBV12-3 or TRBV12-4 and TRBJ2-7, with D uncertain. The V end was cut by 4 bases, the J end by 2 bases, with 6 bases between. The CDR3 is 12 amino acids. The CDR3 nucleotides read TGTGCCAGCAGTTCTACTCCCTACGAGCAGTACTTC. Protein sequence: CASSSTPYEQYF.

V gene TRBV16 combines with J gene TRBJ1-5, with D tentatively TRBD1 (6 bases). The V end lost 1 base, the J end lost 4 bases, and 14 bases lay between the germline ends. The CDR3 loop spans 16 amino acids. CDR1 is KGHSY and CDR2 is FQNENV in the germline V gene. The CDR3 loop reads CASSQLTGQGNQPQHF. In DNA, the CDR3 is TGTGCCAGCAGCCAATTGACAGGTCAGGGGAATCAGCCCCAGCATTTT.

The rearrangement joins TRBV6-6 to TRBJ2-1, with TRBD2 as a possible D gene (5 bases). Germline CDR1 MNHNY, CDR2 SVGAGI (reference sequence). Between the trimmed V and J ends, which lost 2 bases and 5 bases, there was a span of 10 bases. This CDR3 is 14 amino acids long. CDR3 region: CASSYLTKDNEQFF. CDR3 in DNA: TGTGCCAGCAGTTACCTGACTAAAGACAATGAGCAGTTCTTC.

The CDR3 reads CASALGNSGSLLAEQFF. CDR3 bases: TGTGCCAGCGCCCTGGGTAATAGCGGGAGTTTATTGGCTGAGCAGTTCTTC. V and J are TRBV27 and TRBJ2-1; 9 positions agree with TRBD2. Germline V gives CDR1 MNHEY, CDR2 SMNVEV (reference sequence). V dropped 8 bases and J dropped 9; count of bases not matched to a gene: 20. This CDR3 region has 17 residues.

Of note for this clone: A junction boundary mismatches the germline segment, possibly from a read error. This sequence joins TRBV29-1 and TRBJ1-1, with D maybe TRBD1 (5 bases). Germline lookup yields CDR1 SQVTM and CDR2 ANQGSEA. The CDR3 runs 13 residues. CDR3 sequence (DNA): TGCAGCGCTGAAGGGGCCTTGAACACTGAAGCTTTCTTT. As protein: CSAEGALNTEAFF.